This TCR beta chain was identified in a study of PD-L1 blockade in urothelial cancer. Method: immunoSEQ multiplex PCR; TCRdb's copy keeps in-frame clones and lacks some. The table shows around 50,000 clones, with roughly 88% occurring only once. Time point in this sample: peripheral blood 6 weeks after treatment start. Each patient gave between 1 and 8 samples, pretreatment and on-treatment. Trimming removed 10 bases at V and 4 bases at J, with 14 bases between. Germline-derived CDR1 and CDR2 are MNHNS and SASEGT. This CDR3 region has 14 residues. The J gene is TRBJ1-6, the V gene TRBV6-1; maybe TRBD1 (5 bases). The sequencing here drew on PBMCs, taken around atezolizumab (anti-PD-L1) treatment. The sequence derives from a man in his fifties with urothelial cancer. The CDR3 loop reads CATGDSTYNSPLHF. DNA of the CDR3: TGTGCCACGGGAGACAGTACGTATAATTCACCCCTCCACTTT.